Presented here are 28 T cell receptor beta chains from one specimen sequenced in a study of T cell clonality in common variable immunodeficiency. General study results and limits: Fewer deletions and N-nucleotide insertions were reportedly seen in common variable immunodeficiency TCR beta sequences.

Clones were read by immunoSEQ multiplex PCR, and TCRdb kept only the in-frame ones, dropping some. This sample carries 25,000 to 30,000 clones, none of them present only once. What these receptors recognize is not known. The sample was peripheral blood mononuclear cells. The receptors here all came from a human donor with common variable immunodeficiency.

In its sample, this clone ranks as medium-sized (0.01 to 0.1%). The CDR3 bases that were read are TGCAGTGCTAGAGGTACGGACAGCCTACAGTATGGC. Translation: CSARGTDSLQYG. The full CDR3 sequence reads CSARGTDSLQYGYTF. The J gene is TRBJ1-2, the V gene TRBV20-1; D is perhaps TRBD1 (6 bases). The CDR3 end falls 3 residues outside the read, so it is completed with the germline J gene. This CDR3 has 15 residues. Trimming left V 1 base short and J 5 bases short, with 17 bases between. In germline, CDR1 is DFQATT, CDR2 SNEGSKA (reference sequence).

This clone was recorded at least ten times. CDR3 DNA (partial): TGCAGTGCTAGAGGGGGCACCCGTCAGCCC. Its protein is CSARGGTRQP. The whole CDR3 is CSARGGTRQPQHF. The chain joins TRBV20-1 to TRBJ1-5; TRBD1 might be the D (5 bases). The read terminates 3 residues ahead of where the CDR3 ends, so the germline J gene completes it. The CDR3 runs to 13 residues. CDR1 and CDR2 (germline): DFQATT, SNEGSKA (reference sequence). Trimming shortened V by 1 base and J by 6 bases, and 10 bases separated the two germline ends.

This clone showed up many times. CDR3 DNA (partial): TGTGCCAGCAGCTTAGATCCGGGGGGCACAGATACG. Translation gives CASSLDPGGTDT. The full-length CDR3 reads as CASSLDPGGTDTQYF. This chain uses TRBV11-2 with TRBJ2-3, with a tentative D call TRBD2 (6 bases). The CDR3 goes on 3 residues after the read ends, and that part is filled in from the germline J gene. Trimming removed 0 bases from V and 1 base from J, with 8 bases in between. Germline CDR1 and CDR2: SGHAT and FQNNGV. The CDR3 extends over 15 amino acids.

This clone was observed at least ten times. Coverage ceases 3 residues before the CDR3 finishes, and the germline J gene fills in the end. The chain uses TRBV20-1 and TRBJ2-7; 8 positions agree with TRBD2. The CDR3 sequence is 13 residues long. CDR1 and CDR2 (germline): DFQATT, SNEGSKA (reference sequence). J was trimmed by 3 bases and V by 3 bases; bases with no gene match: 4. This chain's CDR3 is CSASATSGYEQYF. CDR3 bases read: TGCAGTGCTAGTGCAACTAGCGGCTACGAG.

This clone occurred many times. The CDR3 extends 3 residues past the end of the read, so its final part is completed from the germline J gene. The chain carries TRBV19 and TRBJ2-4; D possibly matches TRBD1 or TRBD2 (5 bases each). Germline-derived CDR1 and CDR2 are LNHDA and SQIVND (reference sequence). The V gene lost 5 bases and the J gene lost 1 base, with 9 bases spanning the gap. The length of the CDR3 is 14 residues. This CDR3 reads CASSREGAKNIQYF. CDR3 DNA (partial): TGTGCCAGTAGTCGAGAGGGGGCCAAAAACATT.

There are many counts of this clone. The DNA ends 3 residues before the CDR3 does, and the rest of the CDR3 is filled in from the germline J gene. The genes are TRBV28 and TRBJ2-7; a weak D match, TRBD2 (7 bases). V shed 4 bases and J shed 4 bases, with 17 bases lying between them. The germline V gene has CDR1 MDHEN and CDR2 SYDVKM. The CDR3 loop spans 15 amino acids. CDR3 in amino acids: CASSSPGGRGYEQYF. Partial CDR3 DNA: TGTGCCAGCAGTTCGCCGGGGGGCCGTGGGTACGAG.

In this sample, this clone turned up a few times. The sequence runs out 3 residues before the end of the CDR3; the remainder is reconstructed from the germline J gene. The rearrangement joins TRBV7-9 to TRBJ2-3; a weak D match, TRBD1 (6 bases). This CDR3 region has 14 residues. Germline V lookup: CDR1 SEHNR, CDR2 FQNEAQ (reference sequence). V was cut by 5 bases and J by 4 bases, with 13 bases left in between. Partial CDR3 DNA: TGTGCCAGCAGCGCCCAGACAGGCTCAGATACG. Amino acids: CASSAQTGSDT. The entire CDR3 protein is CASSAQTGSDTQYF.

Regarding this clone: The sequenced fragment ends 3 residues before the CDR3 boundary, so the rest is inferred from the germline J gene. The chain employs TRBV7-3 and TRBJ1-1; D uncertain. The CDR3 totals 14 residues. Trimming shortened V by 4 bases and J by 4 bases, and 13 bases separated the two germline ends. Germline V gene data show CDR1 as SGHTA and CDR2 as FQGTGA. The CDR3 is CASSWQAIPTEAFF. Incomplete CDR3 DNA: TGTGCCAGCAGCTGGCAGGCAATCCCCACTGAA.

This clone has only a few counts. The part of the CDR3 DNA that was read is TGTGCCAGCAGGGCGGACTCATACTTCTACAATGAG. Protein product: CASRADSYFYNE. The whole CDR3 reads CASRADSYFYNEQFF. The chain joins TRBV6-2 or TRBV6-3 to TRBJ2-1; a weak D match, TRBD2 (5 bases). The read halts 3 residues ahead of the CDR3 end, with the missing end drawn from the germline J gene. V lost 6 bases to trimming and J lost 3 bases, with 15 bases between them. Germline CDR1 MNHEY, CDR2 SVGEGT. This CDR3 spans 15 amino acids.

This clone showed up many times. The read is 3 residues too short to cover the CDR3 end, so that end is filled in from the germline J gene. V and J are TRBV13 and TRBJ1-1; no firm D call. The germline V and J ends were trimmed by 2 bases and 1 base, with 5 bases remaining between them. Germline V lookup: CDR1 PRHDT, CDR2 FYEKMQ (reference sequence). The CDR3 totals 13 residues. CDR3 sequence reads: CASSLQRNTEAFF. The covered CDR3 bases are TGTGCCAGCAGCTTACAGAGGAACACTGAA.

This clone has more than one count but fewer than ten. The read finishes 3 residues shy of the CDR3 end, and the germline J gene is used to complete it. This rearrangement joins TRBV7-8 to TRBJ2-7; no reliable D call. This CDR3 has 15 residues. Trimming pared 5 bases from V and 3 bases from J, leaving 17 bases between. Germline V lookup: CDR1 SGHVS, CDR2 FQNEAQ. This CDR3 is CASSPLLGSFYEQYF. CDR3 DNA (partial): TGTGCCAGCAGCCCCCTTTTAGGGTCCTTCTACGAG.

Concerning this clone itself: The read gets to within 3 residues of the CDR3 end, and the germline J gene fills in the rest. This chain joins TRBV5-1 and TRBJ1-2; a possible D gene is TRBD1 (6 bases). V lost 4 bases and J lost 2, with 12 bases in between. The CDR3 covers 14 residues. Germline CDR1 is SGHRS and CDR2 is YFSETQ. CDR3 DNA, as far as it was read: TGCGCCAGCAGCACCCCCCAGGGGAACTATGGC. Its translation: CASSTPQGNYG. The whole CDR3 sequence is CASSTPQGNYGYTF. Variable domain in full (rest from reference TRBV5-1 and TRBJ1-2): KAGVTQTPRYLIKTRGQQVTLSCSPISGHRSVSWYQQTPGQGLQFLFEYFSETQRNKGNFPGRFSGRQFSNSRSEMNVSTLELGDSALYLCASSTPQGNYGYTFGSGTRLTVV.

With respect to this clone: The CDR3 goes on 3 residues after the read ends, and that part is filled in from the germline J gene. The chain employs TRBV18 and TRBJ2-5, with TRBD2 identical over 11 bases. The CDR3 spans 15 residues. Germline CDR1 reads KGHSH; CDR2 reads LQKENI. The V gene end was trimmed by 1 base and the J gene end by 3 bases; junction bases not matched to a gene: 1. This CDR3 is CASSPLTSGKETQYF. The part of the CDR3 DNA that was read is TGTGCCAGCTCACCACTGACTAGCGGGAAAGAGACC.

For this clone: The CDR3 end falls 3 residues outside the read, so it is completed with the germline J gene. This chain connects TRBV7-6 to TRBJ1-1; a possible D gene is TRBD1 (6 bases). Germline CDR1 is SGHVS and CDR2 is FNYEAQ. V lost 0 bases and J 2 bases, leaving 7 bases between the germline ends. The length of the CDR3 is 14 residues. The CDR3 protein is CASSLAGTNTEAFF. CDR3 DNA (partial): TGTGCCAGCAGCTTAGCGGGGACAAACACTGAA.

This clone was recorded many times. The sequenced fragment ends 3 residues before the CDR3 boundary, so the rest is inferred from the germline J gene. The chain carries TRBV20-1 and TRBJ1-2, with D unclear. This CDR3 comprises 11 residues. Germline CDR1 and CDR2: DFQATT and SNEGSKA (reference sequence). Incomplete CDR3 DNA: TGCAGTGTAATGATAGGGTGGGGC. It codes for CSVMIGWG. The entire CDR3 sequence reads CSVMIGWGYTF.

For this clone: Read sequence stops 3 residues before the CDR3 end, and the germline J gene provides the missing end. V and J are TRBV7-8 and TRBJ1-6; no reliable D call. Trimming left V 5 bases short and J 5 bases short, with 16 bases between. The CDR3 extends over 16 amino acids. CDR1 is SGHVS, CDR2 FQNEAQ, per germline. CDR3 amino acids: CASSPRRGKDNSPLHF. CDR3 DNA, as far as it was read: TGTGCCAGCAGCCCCCGGCGGGGAAAGGATAATTCACCC. Using reference TRBV7-8 and TRBJ1-6 for the parts outside the CDR3, the full variable domain is GAGVSQSPRYKVAKRGQDVALRCDPISGHVSLFWYQQALGQGPEFLTYFQNEAQLDKSGLPSDRFFAERPEGSVSTLKIQRTQQEDSAVYLCASSPRRGKDNSPLHFGNGTRLTVT.

This clone was seen repeatedly, ten times or more. The missing CDR3 end, 3 residues past where the read stops, is filled in from the germline J gene. This rearrangement joins TRBV5-1 to TRBJ1-1; 8 bases are shared with TRBD1. The CDR3 is made up of 16 amino acids. Germline lookup yields CDR1 SGHRS and CDR2 YFSETQ. The junction had 10 bases not matched to a gene; V was cut back by 3 bases and J by 3 bases. CDR3 bases read: TGCGCCAGCAGCTGGCAGGGGGCGCAAGGGGACACTGAA. Translated, it gives CASSWQGAQGDTE. The entire CDR3 reads CASSWQGAQGDTEAFF.

About this clone: Read data end 3 residues before the CDR3 end; the end is taken from the germline J gene. V and J are TRBV19 and TRBJ2-7; TRBD1 matches 7 bases. The V gene's germline CDR1 is LNHDA and CDR2 SQIVND (reference sequence). The CDR3 runs to 14 residues. V shed 3 bases, J shed 4 bases, and the junction held 6 bases outside the gene matches. The CDR3 reads CASSIGDREYEQYF. The covered CDR3 bases are TGTGCCAGTAGTATTGGAGACAGGGAATACGAG.

Only a few counts were recorded for this clone. The read stops 3 residues short of the end of the CDR3; the missing end is completed from the germline J gene. V gene TRBV7-2 combines with J gene TRBJ1-2; perhaps TRBD1 as D (5 bases). This CDR3 is built from 15 residues. Germline CDR1 reads SGHTA; CDR2 reads FQGNSA. Trimming cost V 4 bases and J 3 bases, with 15 bases left between them. CDR3 loop: CASSSGPGSHYGYTF. CDR3 DNA, as far as it was read: TGTGCCAGCAGCTCCGGGCCAGGGAGTCACTATGGC.

This clone was counted between two and nine times. The read comes to an end 3 residues before the CDR3 does, leaving the germline J gene to fill in the end. V gene TRBV6-1 combines with J gene TRBJ1-5, with D hard to call. From germline, CDR1 is MNHNS and CDR2 SASEGT. Trimming took 2 bases from V and 0 from J, leaving 14 bases between them. This CDR3 is 17 amino acids long. The CDR3 region is CASSEIPGSNSNQPQHF. The part of the CDR3 DNA that was read is TGTGCCAGCAGTGAAATCCCGGGGAGCAATAGCAATCAGCCC.

Many counts were recorded for this clone. The read stops 3 residues short of the end of the CDR3; the missing end is completed from the germline J gene. J is TRBJ1-1 and V is TRBV18; D remains ambiguous. The CDR3 spans 13 residues. From germline, CDR1 is KGHSH and CDR2 LQKENI. Trimming took 4 bases from V and 1 from J, leaving 7 bases between them. CDR3 bases read: TGTGCCAGCTCACTGACGGGGAACACTGAA. Translating it yields CASSLTGNTE. The full CDR3 protein is CASSLTGNTEAFF.

This clone turned up a few times. The read halts 3 residues ahead of the CDR3 end, with the missing end drawn from the germline J gene. J is TRBJ1-6 and V is TRBV7-8, with TRBD1 as a possible D gene (6 bases). Trimming cost V 8 bases and J 4 bases, with 12 bases left between them. Germline CDR1 and CDR2: SGHVS and FQNEAQ. There are 14 residues in the CDR3. The CDR3 loop reads CASGLGQYNSPLHF. The sequenced CDR3 bases are TGTGCCAGCGGACTCGGACAGTATAATTCACCC.

A word on this clone: The read terminates 3 residues before the CDR3 end, so the remaining end is supplied by the germline J gene. This chain joins TRBV19 and TRBJ2-1; 11 nucleotides align to TRBD2. CDR1 is LNHDA, CDR2 SQIVND, per germline (reference sequence). This CDR3 region has 16 residues. The V gene end was trimmed by 6 bases and the J gene end by 2 bases; junction bases not matched to a gene: 6. Incomplete CDR3 DNA: TGTGCCAGTAGGATTAGCGGGGGGGCAACCTACAATGAG. This encodes CASRISGGATYNE. The entire CDR3 protein reads CASRISGGATYNEQFF.

Concerning this clone: Coverage ceases 3 residues before the CDR3 finishes, and the germline J gene fills in the end. The chain joins TRBV30 to TRBJ1-1; D gene uncertain. This CDR3 region has 12 residues. Germline V CDR1 and CDR2: GTSNPN, SVGIG (reference sequence). Trimming cost V 5 bases and J 4 bases, with 11 bases left between them. CDR3 DNA, as far as it was read: TGTGCCTGGGGAAAAGCGAGCACTGAA. As protein: CAWGKASTE. The entire CDR3 sequence reads CAWGKASTEAFF. The whole variable domain, filled in from reference TRBV30 and TRBJ1-1, reads SQTIHQWPATLVQPVGSPLSLECTVEGTSNPNLYWYRQAAGRGLQLLFYSVGIGQISSEVPQNLSASRPQDRQFILSSKKLLLSDSGFYLCAWGKASTEAFFGQGTRLTVV.

With respect to this clone: Read data end 3 residues before the CDR3 end; the end is taken from the germline J gene. The rearrangement joins TRBV7-2 to TRBJ1-2, with D hard to call. This CDR3 has 14 residues. CDR1 is SGHTA, CDR2 FQGNSA, per germline. Trimming took 3 bases from V and 4 from J, leaving 12 bases between them. The part of the CDR3 DNA that was read is TGTGCCAGCAGCTTGAACAGTTTATTCTATGGC. Protein: CASSLNSLFYG. The whole CDR3 is CASSLNSLFYGYTF. Based on the CDR3 plus reference TRBV7-2 and TRBJ1-2, the full variable domain is GAGVSQSPSNKVTEKGKDVELRCDPISGHTALYWYRQSLGQGLEFLIYFQGNSAPDKSGLPSDRFSAERTGGSVSTLTIQRTQQEDSAVYLCASSLNSLFYGYTFGSGTRLTVV.

Notes on this clone: Read coverage stops 3 residues before the CDR3 terminus; the germline J gene supplies the remainder. The chain carries TRBV11-3 and TRBJ2-3; D gene ambiguous. The CDR3 contains 14 residues. Germline V gives CDR1 SGHNT, CDR2 YENEEA. Trimming removed 3 bases at V and 8 bases at J, with 15 bases between. This CDR3 is CASSLTPAAPTQYF. The CDR3 bases that were read are TGTGCCAGCAGCTTGACTCCCGCGGCTCCTACG.

This clone was observed a handful of times. The sequenced fragment ends 3 residues before the CDR3 boundary, so the rest is inferred from the germline J gene. V gene TRBV11-3 combines with J gene TRBJ2-5; no firm D call. CDR1 SGHNT and CDR2 YENEEA come from the germline V gene. V shed 3 bases and J shed 2 bases, with 7 bases lying between them. CDR3 length equals 13 residues. The CDR3 protein is CASSFSPQETQYF. The part of the CDR3 DNA that was read is TGTGCCAGCAGCTTTTCTCCGCAAGAGACC.

Turning to this clone: Read data end 3 residues before the CDR3 end; the end is taken from the germline J gene. The V and J genes are TRBV7-9 and TRBJ1-2; 7 bases are a match to TRBD1. Germline CDR1 SEHNR, CDR2 FQNEAQ (reference sequence). Unmatched junction bases numbered 9, after V lost 3 bases and J lost 5 bases. The CDR3 sequence is 15 residues long. The CDR3 here is CASSLGGQMYYGYTF. The DNA read from the CDR3 is TGTGCCAGCAGCTTGGGGGGACAGATGTATTATGGC.